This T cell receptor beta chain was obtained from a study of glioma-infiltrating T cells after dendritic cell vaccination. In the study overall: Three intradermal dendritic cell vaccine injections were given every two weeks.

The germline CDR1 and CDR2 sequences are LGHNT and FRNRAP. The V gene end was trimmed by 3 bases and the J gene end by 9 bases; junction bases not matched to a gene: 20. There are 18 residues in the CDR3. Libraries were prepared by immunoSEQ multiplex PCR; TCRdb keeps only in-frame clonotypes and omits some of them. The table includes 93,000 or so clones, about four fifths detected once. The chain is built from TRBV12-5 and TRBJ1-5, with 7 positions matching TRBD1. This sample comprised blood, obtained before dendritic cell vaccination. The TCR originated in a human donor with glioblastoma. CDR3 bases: TGTGCTAGTGGTTTTATCCCCCTCCCCGGCCAGGGGGGACGGCCCCAGCATTTT. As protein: CASGFIPLPGQGGRPQHF.